This TCR beta chain was found in a study of shared clonotypes between healthy human individuals. Study results and limitations: Shared clonotypes across all four donors exceeded non-shared ones in generation probability.

Of note for this clone: Antigen unknown.

Method: immunoSEQ multiplex PCR; TCRdb's copy keeps in-frame clones and lacks some. The sample has 2,500,000 or so clones; 85% to 95% are singletons. Germline CDR1 LGHNA, CDR2 YNFKEQ. The ends were cut back, 4 bases at V and 4 bases at J, with 13 bases in the middle. The CDR3 sequence is 15 residues long. The V gene is TRBV4-2, the J gene TRBJ2-2, with D possibly TRBD1 on 5 matching bases. The sequenced sample was naive CD4+ T cells from PBMCs. Subset given: CD45RA+ positively selected. The source is a young man in good health. Some clones in this sample may be carry-over from other donors' samples. CDR3 sequence reads: CASSRGQGATGELFF. The DNA of the CDR3 is TGTGCCAGCAGCCGAGGCCAGGGCGCCACCGGGGAGCTGTTTTTT.